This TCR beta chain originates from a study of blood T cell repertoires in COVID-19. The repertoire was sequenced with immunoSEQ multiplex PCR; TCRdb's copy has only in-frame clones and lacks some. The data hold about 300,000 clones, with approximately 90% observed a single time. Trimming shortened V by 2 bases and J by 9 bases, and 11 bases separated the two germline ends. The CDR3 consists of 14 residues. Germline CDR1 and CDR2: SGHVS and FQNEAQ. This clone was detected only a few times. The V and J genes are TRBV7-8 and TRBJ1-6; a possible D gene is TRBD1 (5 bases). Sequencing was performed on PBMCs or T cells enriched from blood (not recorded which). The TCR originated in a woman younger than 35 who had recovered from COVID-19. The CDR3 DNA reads TGTGCCAGCAGCTTATCGGGACTTGGTTCACCCCTCCACTTT. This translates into CASSLSGLGSPLHF.